This T cell receptor beta chain was sequenced in a study of T cell responses to AZD1222 COVID-19 vaccine. The data were produced by immunoSEQ multiplex PCR, yet TCRdb's version contains in-frame clones alone and is incomplete. Seen here are some 110,000 clones, about nine tenths observed once, and the top ten hold around 20%. J gave up 9 bases and V 3 bases, and 7 bases lay outside the gene matches. From germline, CDR1 is LGHNA and CDR2 YNFKEQ. The length of the CDR3 is 16 residues. The gene calls are TRBV4-2 and TRBJ2-1; 14 nucleotides agree with TRBD2. This material consisted of peripheral blood, taken on day 0 of AZD1222 vaccination. This receptor was taken from an adult in good health. This CDR3 reads CASSQRTSGGTSEQFF. DNA for the CDR3: TGTGCCAGCAGCCAGCGGACTAGCGGGGGGACATCTGAGCAGTTCTTC.